The 30 T cell receptor beta chains in this list originate from one sample, sequenced in a study of blood T cell repertoires in COVID-19. Profiling relied on immunoSEQ multiplex PCR, and the TCRdb table lists in-frame clones only, not all of them. The data show 300,000 or so clones, with less than 90% seen just once and 1% held by the top ten. What was sequenced was PBMCs or T cells enriched from blood (not recorded which). These TCRs come from a woman between 25 and 40 years old who had recovered from COVID-19.

V and J are TRBV9 and TRBJ1-1; no firm D call. V lost 0 bases to trimming and J lost 3 bases, with 9 bases between them. In germline, CDR1 is SGDLS, CDR2 YYNGEE. The CDR3 sequence is 14 residues long. The CDR3 sequence: CASSVDRGDTEAFF. CDR3 sequence (DNA): TGTGCCAGCAGCGTAGATCGGGGAGACACTGAAGCTTTCTTT.

The CDR3 region has the DNA TGTGCCAGTAGTAACCCCCGGACAGGGGGCTCTACAGATACGCAGTATTTT. It translates to CASSNPRTGGSTDTQYF. The chain recombines TRBV19 with TRBJ2-3, with 11 bases lining up with TRBD1. CDR3 length: 17 residues. V shed 4 bases and J 3 bases; nucleotides not matched to a gene: 9. Germline CDR1 is LNHDA and CDR2 is SQIVND (reference sequence).

V usage is TRBV29-1 and J usage is TRBJ1-1, with 8 bases identical to TRBD1. The CDR3 consists of 15 residues. Trimming removed 7 bases from V and 4 bases from J; junction bases left unmatched: 14. Germline CDR1 SQVTM, CDR2 ANQGSEA. DNA for the CDR3: TGCAGCGCGGCAGGGGGCGGTGGTTGGAGCACTGAAGCTTTCTTT. This sequence encodes CSAAGGGGWSTEAFF.

CDR3 protein: CASSLDRGGTDTQYF. In nucleotides, the CDR3 is TGTGCCAGCAGCCTCGACAGGGGAGGTACAGATACGCAGTATTTT. The rearrangement joins TRBV7-2 to TRBJ2-3; 8 nucleotides match TRBD1. This CDR3 has 15 amino acids. V dropped 5 bases and J dropped 3; count of bases not matched to a gene: 7. CDR1 SGHTA and CDR2 FQGNSA come from the germline V gene. The complete variable domain, with remaining parts taken from reference TRBV7-2 and TRBJ2-3, reads GAGVSQSPSNKVTEKGKDVELRCDPISGHTALYWYRQSLGQGLEFLIYFQGNSAPDKSGLPSDRFSAERTGGSVSTLTIQRTQQEDSAVYLCASSLDRGGTDTQYFGPGTRLTVL.

As regards this clone: Other DNA sequences in this sample translate to the same CDR3. This chain links TRBV19 with TRBJ1-2, with TRBD1 matching 9 bases. Germline CDR1 reads LNHDA; CDR2 reads SQIVND (reference sequence). Trimming removed 5 bases from V and 3 bases from J; junction bases left unmatched: 1. The CDR3 is 13 residues long. The CDR3 DNA is TGTGCCAGTAGTCGGACAGGGGACTATGGCTACACCTTC. It is translated as CASSRTGDYGYTF.

The genes are TRBV7-2 and TRBJ1-4, with 10 bases matching TRBD1. V was clipped by 3 bases and J by 4 bases; unmatched bases: 5. CDR1 is SGHTA and CDR2 is FQGNSA in the germline V gene. The CDR3 loop spans 16 amino acids. For the CDR3, the DNA is TGTGCCAGCAGCTTGCACCGGGACAGGGGTAATGAAAAACTGTTTTTT. It specifies CASSLHRDRGNEKLFF.

This clone appeared a few times. This chain links TRBV5-5 with TRBJ2-1, with 8 bases fitting TRBD2. Germline values: CDR1 SGHKS, CDR2 YYEKEE (reference sequence). The CDR3 is made up of 15 amino acids. J lost 8 bases, V lost 0 bases, and 7 bases had no gene match. The CDR3 reads CASSLAGGAVYEQFF. For the CDR3, the DNA is TGTGCCAGCAGCTTGGCCGGGGGGGCAGTTTATGAGCAGTTCTTC.

V is TRBV19 and J is TRBJ2-3; perhaps TRBD1 as D (5 bases). Germline V gene lookup returns CDR1 LNHDA and CDR2 SQIVND (reference sequence). The CDR3 sequence is 13 residues long. The germline V and J ends were trimmed by 4 bases and 4 bases, with 9 bases remaining between them. Here the CDR3 reads CASSTSTADTQYF. In DNA, the CDR3 is TGTGCCAGTAGTACGTCGACAGCAGATACGCAGTATTTT. The variable domain in full, with the rest retrieved from reference TRBV19 and TRBJ2-3, is DGGITQSPKYLFRKEGQNVTLSCEQNLNHDAMYWYRQDPGQGLRLIYYSQIVNDFQKGDIAEGYSVSREKKESFPLTVTSAQKNPTAFYLCASSTSTADTQYFGPGTRLTVL.

This chain connects TRBV6-5 to TRBJ2-7; 8 bases are a match to TRBD1. CDR3 length: 15 amino acids. After removal of 0 bases from V and 3 bases from J, the junction contained 4 bases not matched to a gene. Germline assignment: CDR1 MNHEY and CDR2 SVGAGI. DNA of the CDR3: TGTGCCAGCAGTTACTCCCGGACAGGGTTCTACGAGCAGTACTTC. Residues: CASSYSRTGFYEQYF.

Here the CDR3 DNA reads TGTGCCAGTAGGGTGGACAGGGGGCCCAATTCACCCCTCCACTTT. Protein: CASRVDRGPNSPLHF. The V and J genes are TRBV19 and TRBJ1-6, with 11 bases identical to TRBD1. With 6 bases clipped from V and 7 bases from J, the junction kept 5 bases outside the gene matches. The CDR3 loop spans 15 amino acids. Germline V gene sequence: CDR1 LNHDA, CDR2 SQIVND (reference sequence).

Note on this clone: The same CDR3 arises from other DNA sequences in this sample as well. The chain employs TRBV7-9 and TRBJ1-6, with D unresolved. This CDR3 is built from 14 residues. Deletions cut 1 base from V and 7 bases from J, with 8 bases between. Germline loops: CDR1 SEHNR, CDR2 FQNEAQ (reference sequence). CDR3 in amino acids: CASSLGLSNSPLHF. The DNA for the CDR3 is TGTGCCAGCAGCTTAGGACTTTCCAATTCACCCCTCCACTTT.

The chain carries TRBV6-5 and TRBJ2-5, with a tentative D call TRBD2 (6 bases). The V and J ends lost 2 bases and 7 bases respectively, with 11 bases between them. Germline V gives CDR1 MNHEY, CDR2 SVGAGI. CDR3 length: 13 amino acids. The DNA of the CDR3 is TGTGCCAGCAGTTACGGGCAGGGAGGGACCCAGTACTTC. It specifies CASSYGQGGTQYF.

The V gene is TRBV4-1, the J gene TRBJ2-6; D is uncertain. V lost 4 bases and J 0 bases, leaving 7 bases between the germline ends. Per the germline V gene, CDR1 is MGHRA and CDR2 is YSYEKL. This CDR3 comprises 15 residues. The CDR3 sequence: CASSRRYSGANVLTF. In DNA form, the CDR3 reads TGCGCCAGCAGCCGCAGGTACTCTGGGGCCAACGTCCTGACTTTC.

The chain links TRBV28 to TRBJ1-5; 7 bases map to TRBD1. Per germline, CDR1 MDHEN and CDR2 SYDVKM. V shed 6 bases, J shed 5 bases, and the junction held 10 bases outside the gene matches. The CDR3 extends over 15 amino acids. The CDR3 reads CASSKRDSRYQPQHF. In DNA, the CDR3 is TGTGCCAGCAGCAAAAGGGACAGTCGGTATCAGCCCCAGCATTTT.

This clone has only a few counts. The chain joins TRBV27 to TRBJ1-1; TRBD1 aligns across 9 bases. The ends lost 5 bases at V and 1 base at J; junction bases unmatched: 5. Germline CDR1 reads MNHEY; CDR2 reads SMNVEV (reference sequence). The CDR3 runs 15 residues. The CDR3 nucleotides are TGTGCCAGCAGTACTTTGGACAGGGGGAACACTGAAGCTTTCTTT. Translation gives CASSTLDRGNTEAFF.

CDR3 nucleotide sequence: TGTGCCAGCAGCTCCTCGACTAGAAACTACAATGAGCAGTTCTTC. As protein: CASSSSTRNYNEQFF. The genes are TRBV13 and TRBJ2-1; a possible D gene is TRBD2 (6 bases). V shed 4 bases and J shed 3 bases, with 13 bases lying between them. The length of the CDR3 is 15 residues. Germline CDR1 and CDR2: PRHDT and FYEKMQ (reference sequence).

V and J are TRBV3-1 (or the pseudogene TRBV3-2) and TRBJ1-2; 8 positions match TRBD1. V was pared by 6 bases and J by 9 bases, with 9 bases of the junction left unmatched. This CDR3 comprises 13 residues. Germline V lookup: CDR1 LGHDT, CDR2 YNNKEL (reference sequence). The CDR3 loop is CASSQTGVVRYTF. DNA for the CDR3: TGTGCCAGCAGTCAGACAGGGGTCGTACGCTACACCTTC.

The chain links TRBV19 to TRBJ1-1; the D gene is possibly TRBD1 (5 bases). Between the trimmed V and J ends, which lost 2 bases and 0 bases, there was a span of 22 bases. CDR1 is LNHDA and CDR2 is SQIVND in the germline V gene (reference sequence). CDR3 size: 19 residues. For the CDR3, the DNA is TGTGCCAGTAGTATAACCACGGTGGGGGGGAGAGACTTGAACACTGAAGCTTTCTTT. Its protein is CASSITTVGGRDLNTEAFF.

The chain is built from TRBV5-1 and TRBJ1-1, with TRBD1 as a possible D gene (6 bases). The CDR3 loop spans 17 amino acids. Germline CDR1 SGHRS, CDR2 YFSETQ. Trimming cost V 0 bases and J 1 base, with 16 bases left between them. This CDR3 reads CASSLGGRGGGNTEAFF. CDR3 nucleotides: TGCGCCAGCAGCTTGGGCGGCAGGGGCGGAGGGAACACTGAAGCTTTCTTT.

Worth noting for this clone: Other DNA sequences of this sample code for an identical CDR3. J is TRBJ1-5 and V is TRBV19; 8 bases are shared with TRBD1. The CDR3 contains 15 residues. Germline V gene sequence: CDR1 LNHDA, CDR2 SQIVND (reference sequence). V gave up 6 bases and J gave up 3 bases; unmatched junction bases: 7. The chain's CDR3 is CASRQTGGPNQPQHF. The CDR3 DNA is TGTGCCAGTAGACAAACAGGGGGGCCCAATCAGCCCCAGCATTTT.

The genes are TRBV28 and TRBJ1-6, with unresolved D. CDR3 length: 16 residues. The germline CDR1 and CDR2 sequences are MDHEN and SYDVKM. V was cut by 6 bases and J by 10 bases, with 22 bases left in between. The CDR3 DNA sequence: TGTGCCAGCAGCGAACCGGGTCCAAAGGTCGGATCACCCCTCCACTTT. Translating gives CASSEPGPKVGSPLHF.

The chain links TRBV28 to TRBJ1-2; 7 bases align to TRBD1. The V gene's germline CDR1 is MDHEN and CDR2 SYDVKM. V lost 4 bases, J lost 8 bases, and 13 bases stayed unmatched. The CDR3 length is 15 residues. Written as DNA, the CDR3 is TGTGCCAGCAGTTCCCTTTTTGCAGGGGGTACGGGCTACACCTTC. The encoded protein is CASSSLFAGGTGYTF.

The chain links TRBV28 to TRBJ2-7; 10 bases map to TRBD2. The CDR3 covers 16 residues. The germline gives CDR1 MDHEN, CDR2 SYDVKM. The J segment lost 3 bases and the V segment lost 4 bases, leaving 9 bases of the junction unmatched. Here the CDR3 DNA reads TGTGCCAGCAGTTCCTCCGGTTTAGCGGGGGGCTACGAGCAGTACTTC. Translation: CASSSSGLAGGYEQYF.

In the case of this clone: One base away lies a much larger clone, so this may be a sequencing read error. CDR3 in amino acids: CASGLAGGQEIQYF. CDR3 in DNA: TGTGCCAGCGGACTAGCGGGGGGACAAGAGATCCAGTACTTC. J is TRBJ2-5 and V is TRBV6-5, with 14 bases lining up with TRBD2. This CDR3 is 14 amino acids long. The germline CDR1 and CDR2 sequences are MNHEY and SVGAGI.

The V gene is TRBV9, the J gene TRBJ2-1; D might be TRBD2 (5 bases). The CDR3 extends over 15 amino acids. Trimming stripped 0 bases from V and 5 bases from J, with 12 bases between. Per the germline V gene, CDR1 is SGDLS and CDR2 is YYNGEE. The CDR3, as DNA: TGTGCCAGCAGCGTAGGGGTTCTAGCTCACAATGAGCAGTTCTTC. Its protein is CASSVGVLAHNEQFF.

The V call is TRBV5-1, the J call TRBJ2-3, with TRBD1 identical over 9 bases. CDR1 is SGHRS and CDR2 is YFSETQ in the germline V gene. The ends lost 1 base at V and 4 bases at J; junction bases unmatched: 13. The CDR3 runs to 18 residues. CDR3 loop: CASSLLGGQGLLADTQYF. The DNA for the CDR3 is TGCGCCAGCAGCTTGTTGGGTGGACAGGGGCTCCTGGCAGATACGCAGTATTTT.

This chain uses TRBV4-2 with TRBJ2-5; 7 bases line up with TRBD2. CDR3 length: 14 amino acids. The germline V gene has CDR1 LGHNA and CDR2 YNFKEQ. After removal of 0 bases from V and 5 bases from J, the junction contained 3 bases not matched to a gene. CDR3 amino acids: CASSQDPGGETQYF. The CDR3 DNA sequence: TGTGCCAGCAGCCAAGACCCCGGGGGGGAGACCCAGTACTTC.

J is TRBJ1-3 and V is TRBV6-6; D might be TRBD1 (6 bases). Per the germline V gene, CDR1 is MNHNY and CDR2 is SVGAGI (reference sequence). The CDR3 contains 14 residues. V dropped 9 bases and J dropped 0 bases, with 12 bases sitting between them. DNA for the CDR3: TGTGCCAGTCGAGGGGGGGGCTCTGGAAACACCATATATTTT. Translating gives CASRGGGSGNTIYF.

V and J are TRBV28 and TRBJ1-4; D possibly corresponds to TRBD1 (6 bases). Trimming cost V 3 bases and J 6 bases, with 11 bases left between them. The CDR3 spans 14 residues. The germline CDR1 and CDR2 sequences are MDHEN and SYDVKM. The CDR3 coding sequence is TGTGCCAGCAGTTTGCGGGGGCGCGATGAAAAACTGTTTTTT. This codes for CASSLRGRDEKLFF.

The V gene is TRBV6-6, the J gene TRBJ2-1; the match to TRBD2 covers 12 bases. J lost 6 bases, V lost 8 bases, and 11 bases had no gene match. There are 16 residues in the CDR3. Germline V gene data show CDR1 as MNHNY and CDR2 as SVGAGI (reference sequence). In DNA, the CDR3 is TGTGCCAGCGTGCACTCTAGCGGGGGGGCGGGCAATGAGCAGTTCTTC. Its protein is CASVHSSGGAGNEQFF.